This is a list of T cell receptor beta chains from one sample in a study of persistence of HIV-infected CD4 T cells. Sequenced by immunoSEQ multiplex PCR; TCRdb stores in-frame clones only, minus some. The data hold about 36,000 clones, with roughly 84% observed a single time. Their antigens remain unidentified. Source: cultured CD4+ T cells from PBMCs, taken from a patient who received antiretroviral therapy. The receptors shown here come from an adult with HIV. The donor label of this sample is uncertain. CDR3s include the opening cysteine and the closing phenylalanine or tryptophan. The D gene is left open where the match is weak. Size is omitted from some rows. Given values are once, few, many or a class for expanded clones.

.,14,TRBV3-1/TRBV3-2,.,TRBJ1-2,CASSQDLGRGGYTF,TGTGCCAGCAGCCAAGATCTAGGCCGGGGAGGCTACACCTTC
.,15,TRBV11-3,.,TRBJ2-7,CASSLNSVRGQTQYF,TGTGCCAGCAGCTTAAACTCTGTTCGGGGGCAGACGCAGTACTTC
.,14,TRBV29-1,.,TRBJ1-1,CSVDSGGMYTEAFF,TGCAGCGTTGATTCTGGAGGGATGTACACTGAAGCTTTCTTT
.,13,TRBV27,.,TRBJ2-3,CASSLAQRDTQYF,TGTGCCAGCAGTTTAGCACAGAGAGATACGCAGTATTTT
.,15,TRBV2,.,TRBJ2-1,CATKLLASSYNEQFF,TGTGCCACCAAGCTCCTGGCAAGCTCCTACAATGAGCAGTTCTTC
.,13,TRBV2,.,TRBJ2-3,CASNLATTDTQYF,TGTGCCAGCAACCTAGCCACGACAGATACGCAGTATTTT
.,12,TRBV9,.,TRBJ2-5,CASSVGRETQYF,TGTGCCAGCAGCGTCGGCAGGGAGACCCAGTACTTC
.,17,TRBV24-1,.,TRBJ1-3,CATSDTRQDGSGNTIYF,TGTGCCACCAGTGATACTCGCCAGGACGGCTCTGGAAACACCATATATTTT
.,13,TRBV19,.,TRBJ2-3,CASRGEPTDTQYF,TGTGCCAGTAGAGGGGAGCCAACAGATACGCAGTATTTT
.,15,TRBV5-1,.,TRBJ1-1,CASSWGGVKGTEAFF,TGCGCCAGCAGCTGGGGTGGGGTTAAAGGTACTGAAGCTTTCTTT
TRBD1,15,TRBV15,.,TRBJ2-1,CATSRVQGAGDEQFF,TGTGCCACCAGCAGAGTGCAGGGGGCCGGGGATGAGCAGTTCTTC
.,12,TRBV5-6,.,TRBJ1-1,CASSLPLSTAFF,TGTGCCAGCAGCCTCCCCTTGTCAACGGCTTTCTTT
.,17,TRBV2,.,TRBJ1-4,CASSREQGLSTNEKLFF,TGTGCCAGCAGCCGGGAGCAGGGGTTATCAACTAATGAAAAACTGTTTTTT
.,15,TRBV7-9,.,TRBJ2-7,CASSLRLGSLYEQYF,TGTGCCAGCAGCTTAAGGCTCGGGAGCCTCTACGAGCAGTACTTC
.,14,TRBV13,.,TRBJ1-1,CASSPRTGDTEAFF,TGTGCCAGCAGCCCCCGGACGGGGGACACTGAAGCTTTCTTT
.,16,TRBV27,.,TRBJ2-7,CASSRERDAGSYEQYF,TGTGCCAGCAGCCGGGAGAGGGACGCAGGATCCTACGAGCAGTACTTC
TRBD1,14,TRBV19,once,TRBJ1-4,CATSTQGNREKLFF,TGTGCCACCTCGACACAGGGGAATCGTGAAAAACTGTTTTTT
TRBD2,12,TRBV5-4,.,TRBJ2-1,CAWSRTGGAQFF,TGTGCCTGGTCTCGGACCGGGGGGGCCCAGTTCTTC
.,18,TRBV28,.,TRBJ1-4,CASSSAPSHSATNEKLFF,TGTGCCAGCAGTTCCGCCCCCTCCCATTCAGCAACTAATGAAAAACTGTTTTTT
.,11,TRBV7-6,.,TRBJ2-7,CASTGSYEQYF,TGTGCCAGCACCGGATCCTACGAGCAGTACTTC
.,14,TRBV5-1,.,TRBJ2-1,CASSPDTSPNEQFF,TGCGCCAGCAGCCCAGACACCTCCCCCAATGAGCAGTTCTTC
.,12,TRBV3-1/TRBV3-2,.,TRBJ1-6,CASSQGLPLLHF,TGTGCCAGCAGCCAAGGTCTACCACTCCTCCACTTT
.,14,TRBV30,.,TRBJ2-7,CAWGGRAPNYEQYF,TGTGCCTGGGGGGGTCGGGCCCCAAATTACGAGCAGTACTTC
.,13,TRBV29-1,.,TRBJ1-2,CSVHREAGYGYTF,TGCAGCGTTCATAGGGAGGCCGGCTATGGCTACACCTTC
.,14,TRBV18,.,TRBJ1-5,CASSKQEGNQPQHF,TGTGCCAGCTCAAAACAGGAGGGCAATCAGCCCCAGCATTTT
.,15,TRBV4-2,.,TRBJ1-2,CASSQERGANYGYTF,TGTGCCAGCAGTCAAGAAAGAGGAGCGAACTATGGCTACACCTTC
.,11,TRBV19,.,TRBJ2-7,CASSNAREQYF,TGTGCCAGTAGTAATGCCCGTGAGCAGTACTTC
TRBD1,15,TRBV10-3,.,TRBJ2-5,CAIRNQGAVGETQYF,TGTGCCATCAGAAATCAGGGGGCGGTAGGAGAGACCCAGTACTTC
.,13,TRBV27,.,TRBJ2-3,CASSRMSTDTQYF,TGTGCCAGCAGCCGGATGTCTACAGATACGCAGTATTTT
.,15,TRBV5-1,.,TRBJ2-3,CASSRGGTPTDTQYF,TGCGCCAGCAGCCGGGGCGGGACACCCACAGATACGCAGTATTTT
TRBD1,15,TRBV27,.,TRBJ2-3,CASAGQGAITDTQYF,TGTGCCAGCGCCGGGCAGGGGGCAATCACAGATACGCAGTATTTT
.,19,TRBV7-2,.,TRBJ2-1,CASSPRRAFATSSYNEQFF,TGTGCCAGCAGCCCGCGGAGGGCTTTCGCCACGAGCTCCTACAATGAGCAGTTCTTC
.,11,TRBV20-1,once,TRBJ2-1,CSPRVGLEQFF,TGCAGTCCAAGGGTAGGGCTTGAGCAGTTCTTC
TRBD2,19,TRBV5-1,.,TRBJ2-2,CASSSGTSGGQLNTGELFF,TGCGCCAGCAGCTCTGGGACTAGCGGGGGACAACTGAACACCGGGGAGCTGTTTTTT
.,15,TRBV3-1/TRBV3-2,.,TRBJ2-1,CASSHDPGPYNEQFF,TGTGCCAGCAGCCATGACCCGGGACCCTACAATGAGCAGTTCTTC
TRBD1,15,TRBV25-1,few,TRBJ1-5,CASSETTGSNQPQHF,TGTGCCAGCAGTGAAACGACAGGGAGTAATCAGCCCCAGCATTTT
TRBD2,19,TRBV7-9,.,TRBJ2-1,CASQPVTGGGANSYNEQFF,TGTGCCAGCCAACCAGTCACGGGCGGGGGGGCGAATTCCTACAATGAGCAGTTCTTC
TRBD1,15,TRBV27,.,TRBJ2-7,CASSRQGSSSYEQYF,TGTGCCAGCAGCCGACAGGGGTCAAGCTCCTACGAGCAGTACTTC
TRBD1,13,TRBV7-9,.,TRBJ2-7,CASSSQQGAEQYF,TGTGCCAGCAGCTCCCAACAGGGGGCCGAGCAGTACTTC
TRBD1,12,TRBV29-1,.,TRBJ1-4,CSVVDRDEKLFF,TGCAGCGTTGTGGACAGGGATGAAAAACTGTTTTTT
TRBD1,15,TRBV5-1,.,TRBJ2-2,CASSKGQENTGELFF,TGCGCCAGCAGCAAGGGACAGGAGAACACCGGGGAGCTGTTTTTT